Each of the 25 T cell receptor beta chains below was sequenced from the same sample in a study of cytomegalovirus exposure and HLA in healthy donors. PCR employed 60 Vbeta and 13 Jbeta primers. TCRdb keeps only in-frame clones here, not all; method: immunoSEQ multiplex PCR. The sample lists some 150,000 clones; under 75% were seen once. Sample: PBMCs. Receptors were obtained from a woman aged 60-75 years in good health and CMV-seropositive.

The chain employs TRBV5-6 and TRBJ1-2; TRBD1 matches at 8 bases. Germline V gene data show CDR1 as SGHDT and CDR2 as YYEEEE. This CDR3 has 15 amino acids. V shed 4 bases, J shed 8 bases, and the junction held 13 bases outside the gene matches. CDR3 amino acids: CASSQKGQALIGYTF. The DNA of the CDR3 is TGTGCCAGCAGCCAGAAGGGACAGGCGCTTATAGGCTACACCTTC.

This clone was counted only a few times. For the CDR3, the DNA is TGCAGCGTTGATACCACCGGGACTAGCGGGAGTTATGAGACCCAGTACTTC. This sequence encodes CSVDTTGTSGSYETQYF. The chain uses TRBV29-1 and TRBJ2-5; TRBD2 aligns across 14 bases. Germline V lookup: CDR1 SQVTM, CDR2 ANQGSEA. V shed 3 bases and J 5 bases; nucleotides not matched to a gene: 11. This CDR3 has 17 residues.

The chain combines TRBV19 with TRBJ2-6; maybe TRBD1 (5 bases). The germline V gene encodes CDR1 LNHDA and CDR2 SQIVND (reference sequence). Deletions cut 4 bases from V and 0 bases from J, with 13 bases between. The CDR3 is 17 amino acids. The CDR3 nucleotides are TGTGCCAGTAGTAAGCAGGGTTACAGCTCTGGGGCCAACGTCCTGACTTTC. Protein product: CASSKQGYSSGANVLTF.

V gene TRBV2 combines with J gene TRBJ2-3; TRBD2 agrees at 7 bases. Germline V gene sequence: CDR1 SNHLY, CDR2 FYNNEI. The CDR3 length is 12 residues. Trimming removed 9 bases from V and 5 bases from J; junction bases left unmatched: 5. The CDR3 is CASRLAQDTQYF. The CDR3 coding sequence is TGTGCCAGTAGACTAGCTCAAGATACGCAGTATTTT.

The chain carries TRBV6-5 and TRBJ2-1, with TRBD2 matching over 12 bases. V trimming: 6 bases; J trimming: 9 bases; junction bases outside the gene matches: 9. This CDR3 has 15 amino acids. Germline CDR1 and CDR2: MNHEY and SVGAGI. The CDR3 DNA is TGTGCCAGCAGCTTGACTAGCGGGAGTTTTTTTGAGCAGTTCTTC. Protein: CASSLTSGSFFEQFF.

Only a few counts were recorded for this clone. A read error may produce the germline difference seen at one junction end. V is TRBV7-7 and J is TRBJ1-5; D not resolved. Germline loops: CDR1 SSHAT, CDR2 FNYEAQ (reference sequence). This CDR3 region has 13 residues. CDR3 nucleotide sequence: TGTGCTAGCAGCAGAGAGGAGATCAAGCCCCAGCATTTT. It translates to CASSREEIKPQHF. Together with reference TRBV7-7 and TRBJ1-5, the CDR3 gives the full variable domain: GAGVSQSPRYKVTKRGQDVTLRCDPISSHATLYWYQQALGQGPEFLTYFNYEAQPDKSGLPSDRFSAERPEGSISTLTIQRTEQRDSAMYRCASSREEIKPQHFGDGTRLSIL.

The V gene is TRBV28, the J gene TRBJ2-7, with 9 bases aligning to TRBD1. CDR1 and CDR2 from the germline V gene are MDHEN and SYDVKM. The CDR3 length is 16 residues. J was trimmed by 7 bases and V by 3 bases; bases with no gene match: 13. CDR3 sequence: CASSLIRTGGAGEQYF. The CDR3 bases are TGTGCCAGCAGTTTGATCAGAACAGGGGGCGCGGGGGAGCAGTACTTC.

In its sample, this clone was seen once. The V gene is TRBV28, the J gene TRBJ1-5; 8 bases map to TRBD1. The CDR3 extends over 14 amino acids. J lost 4 bases, V lost 6 bases, and 5 bases had no gene match. The germline V gene encodes CDR1 MDHEN and CDR2 SYDVKM. The CDR3 nucleotides are TGTGCCAGCAGGGGACGACAGGGGAATCAGCCCCAGCATTTT. This encodes CASRGRQGNQPQHF. Full variable domain (remainder filled in from reference TRBV28 and TRBJ1-5): DVKVTQSSRYLVKRTGEKVFLECVQDMDHENMFWYRQDPGLGLRLIYFSYDVKMKEKGDIPEGYSVSREKKERFSLILESASTNQTSMYLCASRGRQGNQPQHFGDGTRLSIL.

The CDR3 region has the DNA TGTGCCAGCAGTCTTATAGCGGGAGTGGGTGAGCAGTTCTTC. Protein product: CASSLIAGVGEQFF. The chain has TRBV6-5 and TRBJ2-1; 9 bases are shared with TRBD2. The CDR3 is 14 residues long. CDR1 is MNHEY and CDR2 is SVGAGI in the germline V gene. The V gene end was trimmed by 5 bases and the J gene end by 9 bases; junction bases not matched to a gene: 8.

The CDR3 coding sequence is TGTGCCAGCAGCGCGCAAGCGGGATTTTCAGATACGCAGTATTTT. It codes for CASSAQAGFSDTQYF. The chain employs TRBV7-2 and TRBJ2-3; the match to TRBD2 covers 7 bases. With 5 bases clipped from V and 4 bases from J, the junction kept 9 bases outside the gene matches. In germline, CDR1 is SGHTA, CDR2 FQGNSA. This CDR3 region has 15 residues.

The rearrangement joins TRBV5-6 to TRBJ2-7, with 14 positions matching TRBD2. With 4 bases clipped from V and 3 bases from J, the junction kept 9 bases outside the gene matches. The CDR3 covers 17 residues. Germline V gene sequence: CDR1 SGHDT, CDR2 YYEEEE. As DNA, the CDR3 is TGTGCCAGCAGCGACTTGGGACTAGCGGGAGCTCGCTACGAGCAGTACTTC. Translating it yields CASSDLGLAGARYEQYF.

This clone was counted only a few times. J is TRBJ2-3 and V is TRBV6-4, with 10 nucleotides matching TRBD2. V shed 0 bases and J 2 bases; nucleotides not matched to a gene: 5. This CDR3 is built from 17 residues. Per germline, CDR1 MRHNA and CDR2 SNTAGT. In nucleotides, the CDR3 is TGTGCCAGCAGTGACTCTGCCAGCGGGAGGGCCACAGATACGCAGTATTTT. This codes for CASSDSASGRATDTQYF.

This rearrangement joins TRBV2 to TRBJ1-4; TRBD1 is a possible D gene (6 bases). This CDR3 comprises 15 residues. The V gene lost 5 bases and the J gene lost 0 bases, with 10 bases spanning the gap. CDR1 is SNHLY, CDR2 FYNNEI, per germline. The CDR3, as DNA: TGTGCCAGCAGTTTGACAGGTGCAACTAATGAAAAACTGTTTTTT. It codes for CASSLTGATNEKLFF.

This chain links TRBV9 with TRBJ2-3, with 11 nucleotides matching TRBD2. The CDR3 runs 15 residues. The germline V gene has CDR1 SGDLS and CDR2 YYNGEE. After removal of 2 bases from V and 4 bases from J, the junction contained 3 bases not matched to a gene. The DNA of the CDR3 is TGTGCCAGCAGCGTCACTAGCGGGAGAGCAGATACGCAGTATTTT. It encodes CASSVTSGRADTQYF.

This chain joins TRBV2 and TRBJ1-5; possibly TRBD1 for D (6 bases). The CDR3 covers 13 residues. CDR1 and CDR2 (germline): SNHLY, FYNNEI. With 10 bases removed from V and 4 bases from J, the gap between germline ends came to 14 bases. The CDR3 here is CAIRGGTNQPQHF. DNA for the CDR3: TGTGCCATCCGGGGAGGGACAAATCAGCCCCAGCATTTT.

The V and J genes are TRBV7-9 and TRBJ2-1, with a possible D match to TRBD2 (5 bases). The CDR3 runs to 15 residues. V lost 8 bases and J 0 bases, leaving 14 bases between the germline ends. The germline CDR1 and CDR2 sequences are SEHNR and FQNEAQ (reference sequence). The CDR3 nucleotides read TGTGCCAGCGAACCAACGGGGTTCTCCTACAATGAGCAGTTCTTC. Residues: CASEPTGFSYNEQFF.

This clone was observed a few times. The J gene is TRBJ1-2, the V gene TRBV7-2, with a weak D call TRBD1 (5 bases). The V end was cut by 5 bases, the J end by 8 bases, with 18 bases between. Germline CDR1 reads SGHTA; CDR2 reads FQGNSA. CDR3 length equals 14 residues. CDR3 nucleotides: TGTGCCAGCAGCGCCTCGGGGGGTTTTATAGGCTACACCTTC. Protein: CASSASGGFIGYTF.

The chain has TRBV5-1 and TRBJ2-7; weak D call: TRBD2 (6 bases). In germline, CDR1 is SGHRS, CDR2 YFSETQ. The CDR3 runs 15 residues. The ends were cut back, 8 bases at V and 10 bases at J, with 28 bases in the middle. CDR3 in DNA: TGCGCCAGTCCTCCCCCTCGGGTTCCCCCGCGGGAACAGTACTTC. This gives the protein CASPPPRVPPREQYF.

The V gene is TRBV28, the J gene TRBJ1-3; D is unclear. Between the trimmed V and J ends, which lost 3 bases and 0 bases, there was a span of 9 bases. The germline CDR1 and CDR2 sequences are MDHEN and SYDVKM. This CDR3 is built from 15 residues. CDR3 nucleotide sequence: TGTGCCAGCAGTTTGAGGCCTAGCTCTGGAAACACCATATATTTT. This translates into CASSLRPSSGNTIYF. The entire variable domain, with the rest obtained from reference TRBV28 and TRBJ1-3, is as follows: DVKVTQSSRYLVKRTGEKVFLECVQDMDHENMFWYRQDPGLGLRLIYFSYDVKMKEKGDIPEGYSVSREKKERFSLILESASTNQTSMYLCASSLRPSSGNTIYFGEGSWLTVV.

V gene TRBV27 combines with J gene TRBJ2-2, with 8 positions matching TRBD1. The CDR3 runs 16 residues. V shed 2 bases and J 3 bases; nucleotides not matched to a gene: 5. Germline CDR1 and CDR2: MNHEY and SMNVEV (reference sequence). CDR3 in amino acids: CASSLGVTGDTGELFF. CDR3 bases: TGTGCCAGCAGTTTAGGGGTGACAGGGGACACCGGGGAGCTGTTTTTT.

V usage is TRBV28 and J usage is TRBJ2-1; D possibly corresponds to TRBD2 (6 bases). Trimming shortened V by 7 bases and J by 3 bases, and 16 bases separated the two germline ends. This CDR3 has 15 residues. CDR1 and CDR2 from the germline V gene are MDHEN and SYDVKM. The CDR3 coding sequence is TGTGCCAGCACCCCGAGGGCCGGGGGCTACAATGAGCAGTTCTTC. The encoded protein is CASTPRAGGYNEQFF.

The J gene is TRBJ2-3, the V gene TRBV5-4; D is unclear. The CDR3 spans 13 residues. In germline, CDR1 is SGHNT, CDR2 YYREEE (reference sequence). The ends were cut back, 3 bases at V and 2 bases at J, with 7 bases in the middle. CDR3 protein: CASSSYNTDTQYF. The CDR3 coding sequence is TGTGCCAGCAGCTCCTATAACACAGATACGCAGTATTTT.

This clone was seen only once. The chain recombines TRBV9 with TRBJ1-2; 8 positions match TRBD1. This CDR3 spans 14 amino acids. The germline gives CDR1 SGDLS, CDR2 YYNGEE. Germline trimming cut 5 bases from V and 4 bases from J; bases unmatched to any gene: 7. This CDR3 reads CASRSGGSVYGYTF. The CDR3 bases are TGTGCCAGCAGGTCAGGGGGCTCGGTCTATGGCTACACCTTC.

This rearrangement joins TRBV2 to TRBJ2-7; TRBD2 agrees at 11 bases. Trimming took 4 bases from V and 0 from J; bases not matched to a gene: 11. This CDR3 is built from 18 residues. Germline V gives CDR1 SNHLY, CDR2 FYNNEI. DNA for the CDR3: TGTGCCAGCAGTGGGTTTTCCGGGACTAGCGGACGCTCCTACGAGCAGTACTTC. Translation gives CASSGFSGTSGRSYEQYF.

The rearrangement joins TRBV18 to TRBJ2-1; 8 bases match TRBD2. This CDR3 is 17 amino acids long. The germline V gene has CDR1 KGHSH and CDR2 LQKENI. J lost 2 bases, V lost 3 bases, and 9 bases had no gene match. The CDR3 DNA follows: TGTGCCAGCTCACCTTATTCTAGCGGGCCAGCCTACAATGAGCAGTTCTTC. Its protein is CASSPYSSGPAYNEQFF.